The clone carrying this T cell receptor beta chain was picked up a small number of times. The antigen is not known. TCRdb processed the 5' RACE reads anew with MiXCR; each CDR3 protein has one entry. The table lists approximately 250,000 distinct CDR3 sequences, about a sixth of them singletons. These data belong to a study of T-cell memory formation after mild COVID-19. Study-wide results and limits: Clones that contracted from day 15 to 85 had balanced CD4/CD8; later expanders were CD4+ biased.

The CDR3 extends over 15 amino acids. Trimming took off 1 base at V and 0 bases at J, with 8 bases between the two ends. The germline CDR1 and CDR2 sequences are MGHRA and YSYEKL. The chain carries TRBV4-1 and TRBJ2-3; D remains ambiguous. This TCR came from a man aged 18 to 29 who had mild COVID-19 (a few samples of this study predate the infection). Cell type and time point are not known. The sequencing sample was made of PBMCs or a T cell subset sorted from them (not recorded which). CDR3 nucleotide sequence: TGCGCCAGCAGCCAAGGCGGCCCTAGCACAGATACGCAGTATTTT. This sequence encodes CASSQGGPSTDTQYF.